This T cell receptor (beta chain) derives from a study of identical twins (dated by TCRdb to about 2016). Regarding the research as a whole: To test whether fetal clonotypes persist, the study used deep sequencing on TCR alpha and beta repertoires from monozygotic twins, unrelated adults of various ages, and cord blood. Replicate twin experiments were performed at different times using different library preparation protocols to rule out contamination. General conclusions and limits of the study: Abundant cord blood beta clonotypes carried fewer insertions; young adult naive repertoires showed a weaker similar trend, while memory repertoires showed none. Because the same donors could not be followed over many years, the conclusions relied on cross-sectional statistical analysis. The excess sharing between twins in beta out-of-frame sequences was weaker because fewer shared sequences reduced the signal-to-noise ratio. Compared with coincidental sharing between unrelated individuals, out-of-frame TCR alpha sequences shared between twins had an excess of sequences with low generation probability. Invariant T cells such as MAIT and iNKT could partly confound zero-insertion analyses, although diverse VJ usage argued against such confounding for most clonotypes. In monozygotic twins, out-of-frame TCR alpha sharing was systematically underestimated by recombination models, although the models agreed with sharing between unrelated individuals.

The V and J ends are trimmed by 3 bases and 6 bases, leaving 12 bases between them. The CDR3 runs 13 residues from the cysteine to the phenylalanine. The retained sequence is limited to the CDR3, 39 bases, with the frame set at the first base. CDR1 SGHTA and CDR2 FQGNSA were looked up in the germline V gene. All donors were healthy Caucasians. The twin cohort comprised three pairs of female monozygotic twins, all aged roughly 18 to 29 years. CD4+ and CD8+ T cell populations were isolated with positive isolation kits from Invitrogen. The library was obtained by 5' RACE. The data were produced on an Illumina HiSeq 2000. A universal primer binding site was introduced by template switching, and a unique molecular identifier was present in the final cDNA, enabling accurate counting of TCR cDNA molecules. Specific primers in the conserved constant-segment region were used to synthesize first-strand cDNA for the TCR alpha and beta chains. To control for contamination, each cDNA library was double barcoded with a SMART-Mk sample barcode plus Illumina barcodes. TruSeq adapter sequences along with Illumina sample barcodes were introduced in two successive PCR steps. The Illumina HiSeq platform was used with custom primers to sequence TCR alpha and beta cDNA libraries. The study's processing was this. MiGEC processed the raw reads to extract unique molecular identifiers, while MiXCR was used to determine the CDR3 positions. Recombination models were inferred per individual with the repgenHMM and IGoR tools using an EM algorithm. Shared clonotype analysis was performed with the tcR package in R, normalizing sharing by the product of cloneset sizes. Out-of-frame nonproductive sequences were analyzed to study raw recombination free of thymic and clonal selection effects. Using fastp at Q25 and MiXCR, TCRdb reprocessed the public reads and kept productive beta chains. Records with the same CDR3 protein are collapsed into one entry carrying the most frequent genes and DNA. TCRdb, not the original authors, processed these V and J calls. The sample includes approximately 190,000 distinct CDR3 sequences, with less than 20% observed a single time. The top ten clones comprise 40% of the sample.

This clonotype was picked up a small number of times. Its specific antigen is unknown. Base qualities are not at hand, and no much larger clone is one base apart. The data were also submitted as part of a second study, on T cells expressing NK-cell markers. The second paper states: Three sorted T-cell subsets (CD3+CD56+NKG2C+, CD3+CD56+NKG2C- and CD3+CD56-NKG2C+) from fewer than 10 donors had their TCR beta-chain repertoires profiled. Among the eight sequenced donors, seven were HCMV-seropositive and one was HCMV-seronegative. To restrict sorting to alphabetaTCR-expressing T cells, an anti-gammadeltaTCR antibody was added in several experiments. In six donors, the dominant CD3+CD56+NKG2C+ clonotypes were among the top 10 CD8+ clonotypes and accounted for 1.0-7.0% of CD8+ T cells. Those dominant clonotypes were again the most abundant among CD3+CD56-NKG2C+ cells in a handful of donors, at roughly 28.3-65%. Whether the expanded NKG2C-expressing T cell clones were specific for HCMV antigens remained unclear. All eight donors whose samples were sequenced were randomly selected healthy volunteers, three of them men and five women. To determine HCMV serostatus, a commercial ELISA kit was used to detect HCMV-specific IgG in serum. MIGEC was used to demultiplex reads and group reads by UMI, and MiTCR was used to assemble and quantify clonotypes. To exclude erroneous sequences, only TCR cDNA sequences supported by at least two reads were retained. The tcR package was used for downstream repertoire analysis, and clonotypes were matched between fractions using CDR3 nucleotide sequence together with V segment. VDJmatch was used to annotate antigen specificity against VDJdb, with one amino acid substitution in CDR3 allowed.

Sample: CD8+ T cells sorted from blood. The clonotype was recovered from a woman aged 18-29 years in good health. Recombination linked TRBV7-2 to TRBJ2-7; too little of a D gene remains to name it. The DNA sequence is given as TGTGCCAGCAGCTTTTCTACTATGGTCGAGCAGTACTTC. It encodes CASSFSTMVEQYF. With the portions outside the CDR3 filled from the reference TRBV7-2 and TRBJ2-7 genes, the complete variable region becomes GAGVSQSPSNKVTEKGKDVELRCDPISGHTALYWYRQSLGQGLEFLIYFQGNSAPDKSGLPSDRFSAERTGGSVSTLTIQRTQQEDSAVYLCASSFSTMVEQYFGPGTRLTVT.